The 14 T cell receptor beta chains presented below share a single source sample, sequenced in a study of breast tumors, draining lymph nodes, adjacent tissues. Samples came from axillary lymph nodes draining the breast cancer. From the multiplex PCR reads, TCRdb called clonotypes with MiXCR, one entry per CDR3 protein. The data contain roughly 100,000 distinct CDR3 sequences, about 29% of them seen just once; the ten biggest clones take up around 6%. The source material was axillary lymph node tissue. The receptor source for this set is a female donor with breast cancer. Some clones in this sample may be carry-over from other donors' samples.

The table lists this clonotype with many counts. The chain links TRBV7-9 to TRBJ1-2; D not certain. Germline values: CDR1 SEHNR, CDR2 FQNEAQ (reference sequence). CDR3 size: 12 residues. V was cut by 1 base and J by 7 bases, with 7 bases left in between. The CDR3 loop is CASSLGDGGYTF. The CDR3 DNA is TGTGCCAGCAGCTTAGGAGACGGTGGCTACACCTTC.

This clonotype was seen repeatedly, ten times or more. This may come from a read error, since a much larger clone is one base off. V and J are TRBV9 and TRBJ1-6; 8 nucleotides align to TRBD1. The V gene's germline CDR1 is SGDLS and CDR2 YYNGEE. The CDR3 consists of 15 residues. CDR3 sequence: CASSPRTGPNSPPHF. The CDR3 region has the DNA TGTGCCAGCAGCCCAAGGACAGGGCCCAATTCACCCCCCCACTTT. The full variable domain, with the rest looked up from reference TRBV9 and TRBJ1-6, is DSGVTQTPKHLITATGQRVTLRCSPRSGDLSVYWYQQSLDQGLQFLIQYYNGEERAKGNILERFSAQQFPDLHSELNLSSLELGDSALYFCASSPRTGPNSPPHFGNGTRLTVT.

This clonotype has only a few counts. This sequence may be a read error, since a much larger clone differs from it by one base. The chain links TRBV6-1 to TRBJ1-2; 9 nucleotides match TRBD1. The germline V gene has CDR1 MNHNS and CDR2 SASEGT. There are 15 residues in the CDR3. The V segment lost 5 bases and the J segment 7 bases; nucleotides outside the gene matches: 11. The CDR3, as DNA: TGTGCCAGCAGTCCGGGGACAGGGTGGGAAGTTGGCTACACCTTC. Encoded protein: CASSPGTGWEVGYTF.

Turning to this clonotype: Compared with germline, one end of the junction differs, possibly owing to a read error. The chain uses TRBV19 and TRBJ1-1; D perhaps matches TRBD1 (5 bases). This CDR3 has 15 amino acids. Germline assignment: CDR1 LNHDA and CDR2 SQIVND (reference sequence). The CDR3 sequence is CASRFNTRGNPEAFF. CDR3 bases: TGTGCCAGTAGGTTCAATACCCGGGGGAACCCTGAAGCTTTCTTT.

In this sample, this clonotype turned up once. A read error may be the cause here, since a much bigger clone is one base away. This sequence joins TRBV13 and TRBJ2-1; TRBD2 aligns across 13 bases. Germline V gives CDR1 PRHDT, CDR2 FYEKMQ (reference sequence). After removal of 6 bases from V and 5 bases from J, the junction contained 10 bases not matched to a gene. The CDR3 has 17 residues. The CDR3 DNA reads TGTGCCAGCAGTTCCCGCCCTGGACTAGCGGGAGACAATGAGCAGTTCTTC. Amino acid sequence: CASSSRPGLAGDNEQFF.

There are many counts of this clonotype. This chain connects TRBV7-2 to TRBJ2-7; D not resolved. Germline V gives CDR1 SGHTA, CDR2 FQGNSA. Trimming took off 3 bases at V and 4 bases at J, with 13 bases between the two ends. CDR3 length: 14 residues. Here the CDR3 DNA reads TGTGCCAGCAGCTTCGGCAGGTTGGCGTACGAGCAGTACTTC. Translation: CASSFGRLAYEQYF.

This clonotype was recorded at least ten times. The chain carries TRBV7-3 and TRBJ2-1; 10 bases are a match to TRBD1. The V gene end was trimmed by 4 bases and the J gene end by 2 bases; junction bases not matched to a gene: 8. This CDR3 has 17 residues. CDR1 is SGHTA and CDR2 is FQGTGA in the germline V gene. DNA for the CDR3: TGTGCCAGCAGCTCAACCCCGGGACAGGGGCCCTACAATGAGCAGTTCTTC. The encoded protein is CASSSTPGQGPYNEQFF.

The sample holds many counts of this clonotype. V is TRBV11-2 and J is TRBJ2-1; D possibly corresponds to TRBD2 (7 bases). Trimming shortened V by 2 bases and J by 10 bases, and 15 bases separated the two germline ends. This CDR3 spans 14 amino acids. Per the germline V gene, CDR1 is SGHAT and CDR2 is FQNNGV. Here the CDR3 reads CASSLQERGGEQFF. DNA of the CDR3: TGTGCCAGCAGCTTACAGGAGAGGGGGGGAGAGCAGTTCTTC.

The chain couples TRBV7-2 to TRBJ2-7, with a possible D match to TRBD2 (6 bases). Germline-derived CDR1 and CDR2 are SGHTA and FQGNSA. The ends were cut back, 4 bases at V and 6 bases at J, with 16 bases in the middle. This CDR3 is 14 amino acids long. The CDR3 here is CASSSGGASGEQYF. CDR3 nucleotide sequence: TGTGCCAGCAGCTCAGGCGGGGCCTCGGGCGAGCAGTACTTC.

The table lists this clonotype with many counts. This chain joins TRBV20-1 and TRBJ1-4; maybe TRBD1 (5 bases). Trimming removed 4 bases at V and 0 bases at J, with 12 bases between. CDR1 and CDR2 from the germline V gene are DFQATT and SNEGSKA (reference sequence). The CDR3 spans 15 residues. In DNA form, the CDR3 reads TGCAGTGCTATAGACAGAAAAGCAACTAATGAAAAACTGTTTTTT. It translates to CSAIDRKATNEKLFF.

This clonotype was seen at least ten times. This chain uses TRBV5-1 with TRBJ1-5; TRBD1 matches at 7 bases. Germline V gives CDR1 SGHRS, CDR2 YFSETQ. This CDR3 comprises 15 residues. V lost 0 bases to trimming and J lost 1 base; unmatched junction nucleotides: 1. The CDR3 region has the DNA TGCGCCAGCAGCTTGGACAGGGGCAGCAATCAGCCCCAGCATTTT. Translation: CASSLDRGSNQPQHF.

By sample fraction, this clonotype is medium-sized. The chain recombines TRBV25-1 with TRBJ2-5, with D possibly TRBD2 on 6 matching bases. The CDR3 spans 15 residues. V was cut by 3 bases and J by 1 base, with 12 bases left in between. Germline CDR1 is MGHDK and CDR2 is SYGVNS. This CDR3 reads CASSDLRDLQETQYF. CDR3 in DNA: TGTGCCAGCAGTGATCTGCGGGACCTCCAAGAGACCCAGTACTTC.

This clonotype was picked up many times. The V gene is TRBV3-1, the J gene TRBJ2-1; 9 positions match TRBD2. After removal of 0 bases from V and 5 bases from J, the junction contained 11 bases not matched to a gene. The CDR3 has 18 amino acids. The germline gives CDR1 LGHDT, CDR2 YNNKEL (reference sequence). This chain's CDR3 is CASSQDNPGVAGDNEQFF. The CDR3 DNA follows: TGTGCCAGCAGCCAAGATAATCCTGGGGTAGCGGGAGACAATGAGCAGTTCTTC.

This clonotype was seen ten or more times. The chain recombines TRBV28 with TRBJ1-2; the match to TRBD1 covers 8 bases. V was pared by 2 bases and J by 2 bases, with 4 bases of the junction left unmatched. Per the germline V gene, CDR1 is MDHEN and CDR2 is SYDVKM. The CDR3 has 15 residues. The CDR3 is CASSLGQGANYGYTF. In DNA, the CDR3 is TGTGCCAGCAGTTTAGGGCAGGGGGCCAACTATGGCTACACCTTC.